The 31 T cell receptor beta chains reported below all come from one sample, sequenced in a study of regulatory T cells in long-lasting Graves disease. Specified time point: newly diagnosed GD, antithyroid drugs for less than 3 months. From RNA extracted from PBMCs, the TCR library was made. Arm-PCR with iRepertoire HTBI primers amplified the CDR3 regions for these TCR beta libraries. In TCRdb, the multiplex PCR reads were re-called with MiXCR into one record per CDR3 protein. The sample records roughly 500,000 distinct CDR3 sequences, 13% being singletons. These same records also appear under a second study, on T cells in Graves' hyperthyroidism and ophthalmopathy.

Sequenced here: peripheral blood mononuclear cells (PBMCs), sampled at new diagnosis, from a patient treated with antithyroid drugs. Every receptor here comes from a man under 40 with Graves disease.

This clonotype was detected ten times or more. V and J are TRBV7-2 and TRBJ2-7; D may be TRBD2 (5 bases). V was pared by 5 bases and J by 5 bases, with 13 bases between. The CDR3 is 13 residues long. CDR1 and CDR2 (germline): SGHTA, FQGNSA. The CDR3 DNA is TGTGCCAGCAGCCAGGAGGTAGCCCACGAGCAGTACTTC. Its translation: CASSQEVAHEQYF.

This chain links TRBV27 with TRBJ2-1; D is perhaps TRBD1 (5 bases). This CDR3 comprises 13 residues. Per the germline V gene, CDR1 is MNHEY and CDR2 is SMNVEV (reference sequence). V dropped 4 bases and J dropped 14 bases, with 18 bases sitting between them. The CDR3 protein is CASSSLGPSWKFF. The CDR3 nucleotides are TGTGCCAGCAGTTCTCTGGGGCCGAGTTGGAAGTTCTTC.

CDR3 in amino acids: CASPGTGVTDTQYF. The DNA for the CDR3 is TGTGCCAGCCCCGGGACAGGGGTCACAGATACGCAGTATTTT. This chain links TRBV6-1 with TRBJ2-3; 10 bases are a match to TRBD1. Trimming took 8 bases from V and 2 from J; bases not matched to a gene: 4. CDR1 and CDR2 (germline): MNHNS, SASEGT. The CDR3 sequence is 14 residues long.

This clonotype was recorded many times. The rearrangement joins TRBV9 to TRBJ2-3; D gene uncertain. The germline CDR1 and CDR2 sequences are SGDLS and YYNGEE. The CDR3 is 17 amino acids. The V end lost 1 base, the J end lost 1 base, and 16 bases lay between the germline ends. The CDR3 loop reads CASSVNNRPRGTDTQYF. CDR3 nucleotide sequence: TGTGCCAGCAGCGTAAACAACCGTCCCCGGGGCACAGATACGCAGTATTTT.

This clonotype was observed at least ten times. V gene TRBV10-3 combines with J gene TRBJ1-2; D is unresolved. The V end lost 0 bases, the J end lost 4 bases, and 9 bases lay between the germline ends. This CDR3 is 14 amino acids long. CDR1 and CDR2 (germline): ENHRY, SYGVKD. CDR3: CAISESGMVYGYTF. Here the CDR3 DNA reads TGTGCCATCAGTGAGTCGGGGATGGTCTATGGCTACACCTTC.

Many counts were recorded for this clonotype. This sequence joins TRBV11-2 and TRBJ2-5, with TRBD1 as a possible D gene (5 bases). This CDR3 has 15 amino acids. The germline CDR1 and CDR2 sequences are SGHAT and FQNNGV. Trimming removed 0 bases from V and 4 bases from J, with 12 bases in between. The CDR3 sequence is CASSLERRVLETQYF. For the CDR3, the DNA is TGTGCCAGCAGCTTAGAGCGCAGGGTTTTAGAGACCCAGTACTTC.

The V gene is TRBV6-1, the J gene TRBJ2-5, with 11 nucleotides matching TRBD2. Germline CDR1 MNHNS, CDR2 SASEGT. This CDR3 is 19 amino acids long. The junction had 18 bases not matched to a gene; V was cut back by 5 bases and J by 4 bases. The CDR3 region is CASSLLKGYSGRAGETQYF. The DNA of the CDR3 is TGTGCCAGCAGTCTATTAAAGGGATATAGCGGGAGGGCCGGAGAGACCCAGTACTTC.

This clonotype was seen a few times. The chain couples TRBV10-3 to TRBJ2-4, with 7 bases that match TRBD2. CDR3 length: 15 amino acids. V lost 0 bases, J lost 6 bases, and 5 bases stayed unmatched. CDR1 is ENHRY, CDR2 SYGVKD, per germline. CDR3 DNA sequence: TGTGCCATCAGTGAGTCGGGCGGGGGTGCAAACATTCAGTACTTC. Translated, it gives CAISESGGGANIQYF.

The V call is TRBV6-2 or TRBV6-3, the J call TRBJ1-5; the D is unclear. CDR1 MNHEY and CDR2 SVGEGT come from the germline V gene. The CDR3 loop spans 14 amino acids. V lost 6 bases to trimming and J lost 8 bases, with 17 bases between them. The CDR3 spells CASRAGRFIKPQHF. The DNA of the CDR3 is TGTGCCAGCAGGGCCGGACGGTTCATCAAGCCCCAGCATTTT.

The chain uses TRBV11-2 and TRBJ1-1, with 8 bases aligning to TRBD1. V gave up 1 base and J gave up 7 bases; unmatched junction bases: 5. Per the germline V gene, CDR1 is SGHAT and CDR2 is FQNNGV. This CDR3 comprises 14 residues. The CDR3: CASSLVPGQVEAFF. CDR3 bases: TGTGCCAGCAGCTTAGTACCGGGACAGGTTGAAGCTTTCTTT. Full variable domain (missing parts from reference TRBV11-2 and TRBJ1-1): EAGVAQSPRYKIIEKRQSVAFWCNPISGHATLYWYQQILGQGPKLLIQFQNNGVVDDSQLPKDRFSAERLKGVDSTLKIQPAKLEDSAVYLCASSLVPGQVEAFFGQGTRLTVV.

The chain links TRBV9 to TRBJ2-2, with 9 positions matching TRBD2. The trim removed 3 bases at V and 8 bases at J, leaving 8 bases unmatched. The length of the CDR3 is 15 residues. Germline-derived CDR1 and CDR2 are SGDLS and YYNGEE. CDR3 region: CASSARLAEIGELFF. For the CDR3, the DNA is TGTGCCAGCAGCGCCCGACTAGCGGAGATAGGGGAGCTGTTTTTT.

To note about this clonotype: Since a much larger clone is just one base distant, this may be a read error. Lacking the conserved final phenylalanine or tryptophan, this CDR3 likely reflects a read error. The chain employs TRBV20-1 and TRBJ2-1; D ambiguous. Germline values: CDR1 DFQATT, CDR2 SNEGSKA (reference sequence). The CDR3 totals 10 residues. V was clipped by 6 bases and J by 10 bases, with 10 bases between them. Written as DNA, the CDR3 is TGCAGTGCCCCCCTGGGGGAGCAGTTCCTC. Its protein is CSAPLGEQFL.

Regarding this clonotype: With a much larger clone just one base away, this may be a read error. The rearrangement uses TRBV14 and TRBJ2-2, with a weak D call TRBD2 (5 bases). The V end lost 2 bases, the J end lost 4 bases, and 14 bases lay between the germline ends. Germline V CDR1 and CDR2: SGHDN, FVKESK. This CDR3 region has 16 residues. CDR3 bases: TGTGCCAGCAGCCAACTAGGGAGATCGAGCACCGGGGAGCTGTTTTTT. As protein: CASSQLGRSSTGELFF.

This clonotype was observed at least ten times. The rearrangement joins TRBV29-1 to TRBJ2-1; 8 bases fit TRBD1. CDR3 size: 13 residues. Germline lookup yields CDR1 SQVTM and CDR2 ANQGSEA. Trimming took 3 bases from V and 8 from J; bases not matched to a gene: 6. The CDR3 region is CSVDRGRLDEQFF. CDR3 nucleotide sequence: TGCAGCGTTGACAGGGGGCGGTTGGATGAGCAGTTCTTC.

J is TRBJ2-3 and V is TRBV18, with a tentative D call TRBD2 (5 bases). Deletions cut 2 bases from V and 3 bases from J, with 15 bases between. The CDR3 length is 16 residues. The germline V gene encodes CDR1 KGHSH and CDR2 LQKENI. The CDR3 coding sequence is TGTGCCAGCTCACCAGCCCTAGCCAAAGGTACAGATACGCAGTATTTT. Amino acid sequence: CASSPALAKGTDTQYF.

This clonotype was detected a few times. This chain links TRBV29-1 with TRBJ2-3; D possibly corresponds to TRBD2 (5 bases). V lost 1 base to trimming and J lost 3 bases, with 14 bases between them. The CDR3 contains 15 residues. Germline CDR1 reads SQVTM; CDR2 reads ANQGSEA. The CDR3 bases are TGCAGCGTTGAAGTTCAGCGGAGGCTTACAGATACGCAGTATTTT. Translation gives CSVEVQRRLTDTQYF.

The chain recombines TRBV7-2 with TRBJ2-3; weak D call: TRBD1 (6 bases). Germline CDR1 and CDR2: SGHTA and FQGNSA. This CDR3 contains 15 residues. V lost 6 bases and J lost 6, with 19 bases in between. CDR3 protein: CASRAQGRLADTQYF. Here the CDR3 DNA reads TGTGCCAGCAGGGCACAGGGCAGGCTGGCGGATACGCAGTATTTT.

This clonotype was picked up many times. The chain couples TRBV27 to TRBJ2-1, with D hard to call. V lost 11 bases, J lost 6 bases, and 20 bases lay in between. Per the germline V gene, CDR1 is MNHEY and CDR2 is SMNVEV (reference sequence). The CDR3 has 14 amino acids. CDR3 amino acids: CACCAASPGNEQFF. The CDR3 DNA reads TGTGCCTGCTGCGCAGCAAGCCCCGGCAATGAGCAGTTCTTC.

Concerning this clonotype: A junction end diverges from the germline sequence, so it may reflect a read error. The CDR3 reads CASSSPTGCTF. The CDR3 nucleotides read TGTGCCAGTAGTAGTCCCACTGGCTGCACCTTC. V and J are TRBV19 and TRBJ1-2; no definite D call. The CDR3 is made up of 11 amino acids. CDR1 is LNHDA and CDR2 is SQIVND in the germline V gene (reference sequence).

V is TRBV12-3 or TRBV12-4 and J is TRBJ2-1; TRBD1 is a possible D gene (5 bases). This CDR3 spans 13 amino acids. The V gene lost 2 bases and the J gene lost 10 bases, with 12 bases spanning the gap. The CDR3 spells CASSLIQGYEQFF. The CDR3 bases are TGTGCCAGCAGTTTAATTCAGGGATACGAGCAGTTCTTC.

The sample holds one count of this clonotype. V and J are TRBV6-5 and TRBJ2-1; the match to TRBD2 covers 11 bases. The length of the CDR3 is 16 residues. Germline-derived CDR1 and CDR2 are MNHEY and SVGAGI. The V segment lost 2 bases and the J segment 5 bases; nucleotides outside the gene matches: 5. The CDR3 nucleotides are TGTGCCAGCAGTTACGGACCGGGACTAGCGGACAATGAGCAGTTCTTC. Its translation is CASSYGPGLADNEQFF.

This clonotype came up many times. The chain employs TRBV27 and TRBJ1-2; no reliable D call. CDR3 length: 13 amino acids. Deletions cut 6 bases from V and 2 bases from J, with 10 bases between. Germline V gene sequence: CDR1 MNHEY, CDR2 SMNVEV (reference sequence). CDR3 protein: CASRKAGNYGYTF. For the CDR3, the DNA is TGTGCCAGCAGGAAAGCCGGGAACTATGGCTACACCTTC.

This clonotype was recorded at least ten times. This sequence joins TRBV2 and TRBJ2-4; no clear D. Trimming removed 3 bases from V and 6 bases from J, with 12 bases in between. The germline CDR1 and CDR2 sequences are SNHLY and FYNNEI. The CDR3 consists of 14 residues. The CDR3 coding sequence is TGTGCCAGCAGTGATTCTTTAGCTGGAAACATTCAGTACTTC. Amino acids: CASSDSLAGNIQYF.

This clonotype was seen ten or more times. The chain is built from TRBV2 and TRBJ1-2, with 7 bases identical to TRBD1. V shed 6 bases, J shed 5 bases, and the junction held 9 bases outside the gene matches. CDR1 SNHLY and CDR2 FYNNEI come from the germline V gene. This CDR3 contains 14 residues. The CDR3 here is CASRLDREHYGYTF. In DNA, the CDR3 is TGTGCCAGCAGACTCGACAGGGAACATTATGGCTACACCTTC.

This clonotype has more than one count but fewer than ten. No DNA is shown, since the ends of the CDR3 on it are uncertain; the CDR3 is the one TCRdb lists. The rearrangement joins TRBV7-9 to TRBJ1-1; the DNA was not used to check the table's D call, TRBD1. Germline CDR1 reads SEHNR; CDR2 reads FQNEAQ (reference sequence). The CDR3 length equals 15 residues, ends included. This chain's CDR3 is CASTEAFFGQGTRLF.

The sample holds many counts of this clonotype. The chain couples TRBV13 to TRBJ1-5, with D uncertain. This CDR3 spans 14 amino acids. Germline-derived CDR1 and CDR2 are PRHDT and FYEKMQ (reference sequence). Trimming stripped 0 bases from V and 0 bases from J, with 3 bases between. DNA of the CDR3: TGTGCCAGCAGCTTAGGTGTTAGCAATCAGCCCCAGCATTTT. Protein product: CASSLGVSNQPQHF.

The chain is built from TRBV5-6 and TRBJ1-2; TRBD1 agrees at 9 bases. The CDR3 is 15 residues long. Germline loops: CDR1 SGHDT, CDR2 YYEEEE. The V segment lost 5 bases and the J segment 4 bases; nucleotides outside the gene matches: 9. DNA of the CDR3: TGTGCCAGCAGGACAGCGGGACAGGGTGGCTATGGCTACACCTTC. Translating it yields CASRTAGQGGYGYTF.

There are many counts of this clonotype. This chain links TRBV12-3 or TRBV12-4 with TRBJ1-5, with 8 positions matching TRBD1. This CDR3 contains 15 residues. J gave up 1 base and V 6 bases, and 5 bases lay outside the gene matches. The CDR3 sequence: CASRRQGSSNQPQHF. The CDR3 DNA follows: TGTGCCAGCAGAAGACAGGGGTCCAGCAATCAGCCCCAGCATTTT.

This clonotype has a count of ten or more. The chain joins TRBV12-3 or TRBV12-4 to TRBJ2-5; D is perhaps TRBD1 (5 bases). V was trimmed by 7 bases and J by 5 bases, leaving 8 bases between them. This CDR3 spans 11 amino acids. The CDR3 loop reads CASKQGETQYF. The CDR3 coding sequence is TGTGCCAGCAAGCAGGGCGAGACCCAGTACTTC.

This clonotype was counted at least ten times. This chain links TRBV30 with TRBJ1-1; D is perhaps TRBD1 (5 bases). The CDR3 has 11 amino acids. CDR1 and CDR2 (germline): GTSNPN, SVGIG (reference sequence). Trimming stripped 3 bases from V and 8 bases from J, with 10 bases between. Written as DNA, the CDR3 is TGTGCCTGGAGCGGGGGTGTAGAAGCTTTCTTT. Protein: CAWSGGVEAFF.

This clonotype was counted only a few times. The rearrangement uses TRBV9 and TRBJ2-5; D perhaps matches TRBD1 (6 bases). The germline gives CDR1 SGDLS, CDR2 YYNGEE. The CDR3 consists of 14 residues. Trimming pared 4 bases from V and 4 bases from J, leaving 14 bases between. CDR3 sequence (DNA): TGTGCCAGCAGCTTGGAAGGGGGATCAGAGACCCAGTACTTC. Translating gives CASSLEGGSETQYF.